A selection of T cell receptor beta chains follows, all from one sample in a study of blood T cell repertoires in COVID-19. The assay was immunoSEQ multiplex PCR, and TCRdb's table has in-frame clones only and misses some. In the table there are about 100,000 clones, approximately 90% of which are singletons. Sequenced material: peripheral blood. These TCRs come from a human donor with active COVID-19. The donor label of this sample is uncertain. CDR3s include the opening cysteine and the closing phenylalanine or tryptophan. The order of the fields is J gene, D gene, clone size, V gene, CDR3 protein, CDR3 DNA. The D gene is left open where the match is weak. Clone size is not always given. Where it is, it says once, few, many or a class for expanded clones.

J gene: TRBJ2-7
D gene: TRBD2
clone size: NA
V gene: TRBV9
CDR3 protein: CASSSLTSAEQYF
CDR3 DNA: TGTGCCAGCAGCTCACTAACTAGCGCCGAGCAGTACTTC

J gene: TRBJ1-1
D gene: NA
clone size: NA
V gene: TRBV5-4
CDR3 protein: CASSKAGDWIEAFF
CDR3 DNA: TGTGCCAGCAGCAAAGCAGGGGATTGGATTGAAGCTTTCTTT

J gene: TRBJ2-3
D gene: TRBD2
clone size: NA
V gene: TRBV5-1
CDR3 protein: CASKAAGGRSDTQYF
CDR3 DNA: TGCGCCAGCAAGGCGGCGGGGGGGCGCTCAGATACGCAGTATTTT

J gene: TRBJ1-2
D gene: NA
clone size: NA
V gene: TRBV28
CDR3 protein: CASRMMTANYGYTF
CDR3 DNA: TGTGCCAGCAGAATGATGACAGCTAACTATGGCTACACCTTC

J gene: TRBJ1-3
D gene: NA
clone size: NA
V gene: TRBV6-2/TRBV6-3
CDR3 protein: CASSYSPLSGNTIYF
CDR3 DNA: TGTGCCAGCAGTTACTCACCGCTATCTGGAAACACCATATATTTT

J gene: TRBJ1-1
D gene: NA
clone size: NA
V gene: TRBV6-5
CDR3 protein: CASSYTPTGNTEAFF
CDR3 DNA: TGTGCCAGCAGTTACACCCCGACAGGAAACACTGAAGCTTTCTTT

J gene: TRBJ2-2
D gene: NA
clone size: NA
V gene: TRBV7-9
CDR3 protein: CASSLEGVFTGELFF
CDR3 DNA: TGTGCCAGCAGCTTAGAGGGGGTTTTCACCGGGGAGCTGTTTTTT

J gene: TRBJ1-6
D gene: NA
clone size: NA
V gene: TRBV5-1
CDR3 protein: CASSLASGWDSPLHF
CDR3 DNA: TGCGCCAGCAGCTTGGCTTCGGGGTGGGATTCACCCCTCCACTTT

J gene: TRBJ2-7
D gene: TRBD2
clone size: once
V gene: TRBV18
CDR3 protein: CASSPTRGASEQYF
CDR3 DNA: TGTGCCAGCTCACCAACGCGGGGGGCCTCCGAGCAGTACTTC

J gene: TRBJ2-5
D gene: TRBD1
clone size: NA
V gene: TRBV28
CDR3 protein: CASSLLVTGQETQYF
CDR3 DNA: TGTGCCAGCAGTTTATTGGTGACAGGGCAAGAGACCCAGTACTTC

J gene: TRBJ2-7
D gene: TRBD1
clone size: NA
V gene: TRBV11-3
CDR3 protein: CASSLAPGQGNEQYF
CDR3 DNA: TGTGCCAGCAGCTTAGCCCCGGGACAGGGGAACGAGCAGTACTTC

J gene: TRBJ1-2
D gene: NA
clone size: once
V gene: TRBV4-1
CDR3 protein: CASSQDPQGANYGYTF
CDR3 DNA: TGCGCCAGCAGCCAAGATCCCCAAGGGGCTAACTATGGCTACACCTTC

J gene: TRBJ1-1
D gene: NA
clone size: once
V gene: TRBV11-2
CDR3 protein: CASSRPRIPESTEAFF
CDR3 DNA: TGTGCCAGCAGCCGCCCTAGAATACCCGAGAGCACTGAAGCTTTCTTT

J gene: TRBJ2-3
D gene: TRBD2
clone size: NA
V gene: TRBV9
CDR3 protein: CASSVGGGLAGLSTDTQYF
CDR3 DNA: TGTGCCAGCAGCGTAGGGGGTGGGCTAGCGGGGCTCTCCACAGATACGCAGTATTTT

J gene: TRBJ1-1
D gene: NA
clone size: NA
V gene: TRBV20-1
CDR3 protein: CSASRGWTEAFF
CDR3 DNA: TGCAGTGCTAGTAGGGGCTGGACTGAAGCTTTCTTT

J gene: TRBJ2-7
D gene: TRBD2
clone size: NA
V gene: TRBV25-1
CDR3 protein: CASSGYSGGAYEQYF
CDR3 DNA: TGTGCCAGCAGTGGCTATAGCGGGGGGGCCTACGAGCAGTACTTC

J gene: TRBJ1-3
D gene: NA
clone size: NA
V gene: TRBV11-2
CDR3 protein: CASSLRVGGNTIYF
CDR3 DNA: TGTGCCAGCAGCCTCAGGGTTGGTGGAAACACCATATATTTT

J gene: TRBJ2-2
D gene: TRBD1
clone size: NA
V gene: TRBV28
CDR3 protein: CASSPRTGGEHGELFF
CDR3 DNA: TGTGCCAGCAGTCCCCGGACAGGGGGGGAACACGGGGAGCTGTTTTTT

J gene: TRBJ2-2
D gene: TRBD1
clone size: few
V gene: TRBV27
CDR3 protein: CASSLSGTGNTGELFF
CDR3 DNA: TGTGCCAGCAGTTTGTCCGGGACAGGGAACACCGGGGAGCTGTTTTTT

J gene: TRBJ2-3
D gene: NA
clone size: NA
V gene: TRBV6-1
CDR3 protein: CASSARVLGFSSTDTQYF
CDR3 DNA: TGTGCCAGCAGTGCACGGGTTTTAGGATTTTCTAGCACAGATACGCAGTATTTT

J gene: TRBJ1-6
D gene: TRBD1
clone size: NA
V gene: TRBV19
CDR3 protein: CASSGQVGDYNSPLHF
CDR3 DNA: TGTGCCAGTAGCGGACAGGTTGGGGACTATAATTCACCCCTCCACTTT

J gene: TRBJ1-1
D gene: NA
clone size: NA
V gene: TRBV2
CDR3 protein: CASSVEWGGPEAFF
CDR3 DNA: TGTGCCAGCAGTGTCGAGTGGGGGGGCCCTGAAGCTTTCTTT

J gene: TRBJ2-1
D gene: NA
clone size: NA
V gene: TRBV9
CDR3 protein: CASSPRDHHRDEQFF
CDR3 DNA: TGTGCCAGCAGCCCACGGGACCATCACAGGGATGAGCAGTTCTTC

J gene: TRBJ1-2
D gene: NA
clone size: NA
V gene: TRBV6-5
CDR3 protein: CASRTRGFYGYTF
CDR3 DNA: TGTGCCAGCAGGACCCGGGGGTTCTATGGCTACACCTTC

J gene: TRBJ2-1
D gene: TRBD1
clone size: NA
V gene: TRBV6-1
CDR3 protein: CASRELGGQGSYNEQFF
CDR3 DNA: TGTGCCAGCAGAGAACTCGGGGGACAGGGGTCCTACAATGAGCAGTTCTTC

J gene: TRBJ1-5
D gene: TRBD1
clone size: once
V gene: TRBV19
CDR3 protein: CASSGDRDQPQHF
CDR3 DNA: TGTGCCAGTAGTGGCGACAGGGACCAGCCCCAGCATTTT

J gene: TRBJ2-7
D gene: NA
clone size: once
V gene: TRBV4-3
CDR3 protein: CASSQNGQSSYEQYF
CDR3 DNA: TGCGCCAGCAGCCAAAATGGACAGTCCTCCTACGAGCAGTACTTC